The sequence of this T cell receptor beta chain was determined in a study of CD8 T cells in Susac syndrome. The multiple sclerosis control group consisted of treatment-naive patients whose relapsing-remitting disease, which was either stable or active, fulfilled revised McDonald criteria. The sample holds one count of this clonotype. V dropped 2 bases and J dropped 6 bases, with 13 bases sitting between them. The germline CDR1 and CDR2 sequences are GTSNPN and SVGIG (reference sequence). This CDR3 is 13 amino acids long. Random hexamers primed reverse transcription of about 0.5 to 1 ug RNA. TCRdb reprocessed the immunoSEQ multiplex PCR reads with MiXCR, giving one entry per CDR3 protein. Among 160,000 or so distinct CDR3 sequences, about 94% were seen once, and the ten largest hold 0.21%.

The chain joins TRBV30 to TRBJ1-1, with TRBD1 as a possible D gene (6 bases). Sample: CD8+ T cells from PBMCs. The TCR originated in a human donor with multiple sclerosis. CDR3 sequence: CAWSLQGSAEAFF. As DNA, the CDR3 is TGTGCCTGGAGTCTTCAGGGGAGCGCTGAAGCTTTCTTT. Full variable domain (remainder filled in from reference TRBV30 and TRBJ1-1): SQTIHQWPATLVQPVGSPLSLECTVEGTSNPNLYWYRQAAGRGLQLLFYSVGIGQISSEVPQNLSASRPQDRQFILSSKKLLLSDSGFYLCAWSLQGSAEAFFGQGTRLTVV.